This paragraph covers one T cell receptor (beta chain) sequence. Its antigen is currently unknown. The data were taken from a study of identifying expanded T cells in peripheral blood. Study-wide points: Clone count variance between two-week samples rose with total template count.

Assay: immunoSEQ multiplex PCR; the TCRdb copy retains only in-frame clones and omits some. The sample lists tens of thousands of clones, 88% seen once, with under 6.5% in the top ten. Healthy donors had no documented immune events, such as infections, while sampled. Sequenced material: blood. This sequence was found in a person aged 18 to 75 in good health.

CDR3 bases: TGTGCCAGCATTGGGAAGTCTGGTCAGAATCTAGTGAATGGCTACACCTTC. Translated, it gives CASIGKSGQNLVNGYTF. The chain carries TRBV25-1 and TRBJ1-2, with D uncertain. V lost 7 bases and J 6 bases, leaving 27 bases between the germline ends. Per germline, CDR1 MGHDK and CDR2 SYGVNS. The CDR3 has 17 residues.